The 32 T cell receptor beta chains given below trace back to one sample, sequenced in a study of blood T cell repertoires in COVID-19. Sequencing was performed with immunoSEQ multiplex PCR; in TCRdb, only in-frame clones are kept and a portion is missing. This table has approximately 130,000 clones, 65% to 90% appearing once. The sequenced sample consisted of PBMCs or T cells enriched from blood (not recorded which). The source is a woman in her fifties or sixties who had recovered from COVID-19.

The rearrangement joins TRBV6-5 to TRBJ1-2, with TRBD1 as a possible D gene (5 bases). Germline V gives CDR1 MNHEY, CDR2 SVGAGI. V was shortened by 7 bases and J by 4 bases, with 13 bases between the two germline ends. The CDR3 runs to 13 residues. The CDR3 spells CASKGTGGYGYTF. In nucleotides, the CDR3 is TGTGCCAGCAAAGGGACCGGGGGCTATGGCTACACCTTC.

The V call is TRBV4-3, the J call TRBJ1-1, with 8 bases aligning to TRBD1. With V trimmed by 4 bases and J by 5 bases, 15 bases remained unmatched. Germline CDR1 reads LGHNA; CDR2 reads YSLEER. This CDR3 contains 17 residues. CDR3 protein: CASSRGQVELNGTEAFF. The DNA for the CDR3 is TGCGCCAGCAGCCGGGGACAGGTCGAATTGAATGGGACTGAAGCTTTCTTT.

The genes are TRBV12-3 or TRBV12-4 and TRBJ1-1; D is uncertain. V gave up 4 bases and J gave up 5 bases, with 8 bases separating them. The CDR3 extends over 12 amino acids. The CDR3 coding sequence is TGTGCCAGCAGTTATAGTGGTACTGAAGCTTTCTTT. Its protein is CASSYSGTEAFF.

The chain employs TRBV2 and TRBJ1-6, with TRBD1 matching over 8 bases. From germline, CDR1 is SNHLY and CDR2 FYNNEI. The CDR3 runs to 14 residues. V lost 1 base to trimming and J lost 10 bases; unmatched junction nucleotides: 3. The CDR3 sequence: CASSEGDRMSPLHF. CDR3 DNA sequence: TGTGCCAGCAGTGAAGGGGACAGGATGTCACCCCTCCACTTT.

Comments on this clone: The DNA is omitted, as the CDR3 cannot be located on it reliably, and the CDR3 follows TCRdb's listing. The J gene is TRBJ2-3, the V gene TRBV21-1; the tabulated D call, TRBD2, remains unverified against the DNA. TRBV21-1 is given as a pseudogene. The CDR3 is 17 residues long, counting both termini. The CDR3 here is CASSKAIVAGGADTQYF.

The CDR3 sequence is CASSVAPQPFSGANVLTF. The CDR3 DNA follows: TGTGCCAGCAGCGTAGCTCCACAGCCATTCTCTGGGGCCAACGTCCTGACTTTC. The chain uses TRBV9 and TRBJ2-6; D gene ambiguous. Germline V gives CDR1 SGDLS, CDR2 YYNGEE. CDR3 length equals 18 residues. Trimming took 0 bases from V and 0 from J, leaving 13 bases between them.

The chain joins TRBV19 to TRBJ1-2; TRBD1 aligns across 11 bases. The CDR3 has 15 amino acids. CDR1 and CDR2 (germline): LNHDA, SQIVND (reference sequence). Germline trimming cut 5 bases from V and 8 bases from J; bases unmatched to any gene: 10. DNA for the CDR3: TGTGCCAGTAGTGTCCGGGACAGGGGGATAGGGGGCTACACCTTC. Protein product: CASSVRDRGIGGYTF.

V gene TRBV2 combines with J gene TRBJ1-3; D gene unclear. Germline assignment: CDR1 SNHLY and CDR2 FYNNEI. The V end lost 6 bases, the J end lost 0 bases, and 9 bases lay between the germline ends. The CDR3 covers 14 residues. This chain's CDR3 is CASSLLNSGNTIYF. The CDR3 region has the DNA TGTGCCAGCAGCTTACTGAACTCTGGAAACACCATATATTTT.

The chain recombines TRBV14 with TRBJ2-5; D ambiguous. Germline V gene sequence: CDR1 SGHDN, CDR2 FVKESK. The CDR3 has 14 amino acids. V lost 9 bases and J lost 3, with 17 bases in between. CDR3 nucleotides: TGTGCCAGACCCAGAAACTACGTAAAAGAGACCCAGTACTTC. Amino acids: CARPRNYVKETQYF.

This clone appeared a single time. The rearrangement uses TRBV25-1 and TRBJ2-7; no reliable D call. The CDR3 is 13 amino acids. V shed 0 bases and J shed 3 bases, with 6 bases lying between them. Germline CDR1 reads MGHDK; CDR2 reads SYGVNS. The CDR3: CASSEYESYEQYF. The DNA for the CDR3 is TGTGCCAGCAGTGAATACGAGAGCTACGAGCAGTACTTC.

This clone was counted only a few times. This sequence joins TRBV6-5 and TRBJ2-7, with D perhaps TRBD2 (5 bases). The CDR3 covers 14 residues. Per germline, CDR1 MNHEY and CDR2 SVGAGI. Trimming left V 5 bases short and J 3 bases short, with 14 bases between. The CDR3 sequence is CASSPRGLSYEQYF. In nucleotides, the CDR3 is TGTGCCAGCAGTCCGCGAGGGTTGAGCTACGAGCAGTACTTC.

The gene calls are TRBV7-9 and TRBJ1-2; 7 nucleotides agree with TRBD1. Germline values: CDR1 SEHNR, CDR2 FQNEAQ (reference sequence). Germline trimming cut 0 bases from V and 5 bases from J; bases unmatched to any gene: 3. This CDR3 spans 14 amino acids. CDR3 sequence: CASSLARQGYGYTF. The CDR3 coding sequence is TGTGCCAGCAGCTTAGCAAGACAGGGTTATGGCTACACCTTC.

Here the CDR3 DNA reads TGTGCCAGCAGTGAAAGGCCTGGGGGACAATCCTACGAGCAGTACTTC. It encodes CASSERPGGQSYEQYF. V is TRBV6-1 and J is TRBJ2-7; tentatively, D is TRBD1 (6 bases). With 2 bases removed from V and 1 base from J, the gap between germline ends came to 15 bases. The CDR3 runs 16 residues. CDR1 is MNHNS and CDR2 is SASEGT in the germline V gene.

The J gene is TRBJ1-2, the V gene TRBV7-2, with D tentatively TRBD1 (6 bases). V dropped 5 bases and J dropped 6 bases, with 19 bases sitting between them. This CDR3 spans 15 amino acids. CDR1 and CDR2 (germline): SGHTA, FQGNSA. CDR3 in DNA: TGTGCCAGCAGCCCGCCCACAGGGTATATCGATGGCTACACCTTC. It encodes CASSPPTGYIDGYTF. Supplemented by reference TRBV7-2 and TRBJ1-2, the full variable domain reads GAGVSQSPSNKVTEKGKDVELRCDPISGHTALYWYRQSLGQGLEFLIYFQGNSAPDKSGLPSDRFSAERTGGSVSTLTIQRTQQEDSAVYLCASSPPTGYIDGYTFGSGTRLTVV.

The J gene is TRBJ1-5, the V gene TRBV6-5; a weak D match, TRBD1 (5 bases). CDR1 and CDR2 from the germline V gene are MNHEY and SVGAGI. The V end was cut by 6 bases, the J end by 6 bases, with 12 bases between. The CDR3 spans 13 residues. CDR3 bases: TGTGCCAGCAGACCCGACAGTAGTCAGCCCCAGCATTTT. It yields the protein CASRPDSSQPQHF.

The chain uses TRBV3-1 (or the pseudogene TRBV3-2) and TRBJ2-7; D gene uncertain. The CDR3 contains 12 residues. Germline V gives CDR1 LGHDT, CDR2 YNNKEL (reference sequence). V lost 5 bases and J 0 bases, leaving 5 bases between the germline ends. CDR3 nucleotide sequence: TGTGCCAGCAGCGCCTACTCCTACGAGCAGTACTTC. Protein sequence: CASSAYSYEQYF.

Written as DNA, the CDR3 is TGTGCCAGCAGCGCCCTAGACAGAGCCACTGAAGCTTTCTTT. Its translation: CASSALDRATEAFF. The V gene is TRBV7-9, the J gene TRBJ1-1, with a tentative D call TRBD1 (5 bases). This CDR3 spans 14 amino acids. V lost 5 bases and J lost 4, with 14 bases in between. CDR1 SEHNR and CDR2 FQNEAQ come from the germline V gene (reference sequence).

The chain employs TRBV6-5 and TRBJ1-6, with D unclear. V lost 4 bases and J 0 bases, leaving 10 bases between the germline ends. The germline gives CDR1 MNHEY, CDR2 SVGAGI. CDR3 length: 16 residues. This CDR3 reads CASSSRMSSYNSPLHF. As DNA, the CDR3 is TGTGCCAGCAGTTCCAGGATGAGCTCCTATAATTCACCCCTCCACTTT.

The V gene is TRBV7-2, the J gene TRBJ2-5, with 8 positions matching TRBD2. Germline values: CDR1 SGHTA, CDR2 FQGNSA. The length of the CDR3 is 15 residues. V trimming: 5 bases; J trimming: 4 bases; junction bases outside the gene matches: 9. CDR3 sequence reads: CASSPGPAGVETQYF. DNA for the CDR3: TGTGCCAGCAGCCCCGGACCAGCGGGGGTAGAGACCCAGTACTTC.

This clone was observed a handful of times. The rearrangement uses TRBV6-6 and TRBJ1-5, with TRBD1 identical over 7 bases. This CDR3 contains 13 residues. Germline assignment: CDR1 MNHNY and CDR2 SVGAGI (reference sequence). Trimming removed 7 bases from V and 6 bases from J; junction bases left unmatched: 6. The CDR3 loop reads CASTRQGSQPQHF. DNA of the CDR3: TGTGCCAGCACTCGACAGGGCAGTCAGCCCCAGCATTTT.

The chain carries TRBV3-1 (or the pseudogene TRBV3-2) and TRBJ2-5; 10 bases fit TRBD1. Germline CDR1 LGHDT, CDR2 YNNKEL (reference sequence). Losses at the gene ends were 3 bases for V and 4 bases for J; bases not matched to a gene: 5. There are 15 residues in the CDR3. CDR3 region: CASSQDGQGGETQYF. Written as DNA, the CDR3 is TGTGCCAGCAGCCAGGACGGACAGGGGGGAGAGACCCAGTACTTC.

The J gene is TRBJ2-7, the V gene TRBV5-1; perhaps TRBD2 as D (5 bases). The CDR3 loop spans 16 amino acids. Germline V CDR1 and CDR2: SGHRS, YFSETQ. V lost 4 bases, J lost 3 bases, and 20 bases lay in between. Written as DNA, the CDR3 is TGCGCCAGCAGCACGCTACGGGGAAGTCGGGGCTACGAGCAGTACTTC. This gives the protein CASSTLRGSRGYEQYF.

V usage is TRBV10-2 and J usage is TRBJ1-1, with 8 bases matching TRBD1. Germline V lookup: CDR1 WSHSY, CDR2 SAAADI. V gave up 6 bases and J gave up 0 bases; unmatched junction bases: 6. The CDR3 contains 15 residues. The CDR3 region has the DNA TGCGCCAGCAGCTCCGGGACAGGCCTGAACACTGAAGCTTTCTTT. Its translation: CASSSGTGLNTEAFF.

This clone was seen a handful of times. The V call is TRBV4-1, the J call TRBJ2-7; 11 bases match TRBD1. Unmatched junction bases numbered 4, after V lost 0 bases and J lost 6 bases. From germline, CDR1 is MGHRA and CDR2 YSYEKL. This CDR3 comprises 15 residues. CDR3 bases: TGCGCCAGCAGCCAAGAGGGGACAGGGGGTCGCGAGCAGTACTTC. The encoded protein is CASSQEGTGGREQYF.

This chain connects TRBV7-2 to TRBJ1-1, with 8 bases fitting TRBD1. Germline V gives CDR1 SGHTA, CDR2 FQGNSA. CDR3 length: 15 amino acids. The V and J ends lost 5 bases and 1 base, in that order; junction bases with no gene match: 6. This chain's CDR3 is CASSTYRGTNTEAFF. CDR3 nucleotide sequence: TGTGCCAGCAGCACATACAGGGGGACGAACACTGAAGCTTTCTTT.

The chain has TRBV3-1 (or the pseudogene TRBV3-2) and TRBJ2-1; 8 bases match TRBD2. Germline CDR1 reads LGHDT; CDR2 reads YNNKEL (reference sequence). J was trimmed by 10 bases and V by 4 bases; bases with no gene match: 9. The CDR3 extends over 14 amino acids. CDR3 sequence: CASSPRLANIEQFF. CDR3 nucleotide sequence: TGTGCCAGCAGCCCACGACTAGCGAACATCGAGCAGTTCTTC.

The V and J genes are TRBV30 and TRBJ2-5; maybe TRBD2 (5 bases). The CDR3 totals 14 residues. Germline values: CDR1 GTSNPN, CDR2 SVGIG (reference sequence). With 2 bases removed from V and 0 bases from J, the gap between germline ends came to 10 bases. This CDR3 reads CAWSPGSYQETQYF. CDR3 bases: TGTGCCTGGAGTCCGGGATCGTACCAAGAGACCCAGTACTTC.

V gene TRBV3-1 (or the pseudogene TRBV3-2) combines with J gene TRBJ1-2; the D is unclear. V was pared by 1 base and J by 4 bases, with 10 bases between. The germline gives CDR1 LGHDT, CDR2 YNNKEL (reference sequence). This CDR3 contains 14 residues. The CDR3 bases are TGTGCCAGCAGCCAAGGGTCCACATCCTATGGCTACACCTTC. This encodes CASSQGSTSYGYTF.

The J gene is TRBJ1-1, the V gene TRBV7-9; 7 bases line up with TRBD1. The V gene end was trimmed by 1 base and the J gene end by 6 bases; junction bases not matched to a gene: 5. The CDR3 runs to 14 residues. Per germline, CDR1 SEHNR and CDR2 FQNEAQ (reference sequence). Here the CDR3 DNA reads TGTGCCAGCAGCTTAGAGGGGGCAGCCCCTGAAGCTTTCTTT. Its protein product is CASSLEGAAPEAFF.

The rearrangement links TRBV2 to TRBJ2-4; D might be TRBD2 (6 bases). The CDR3 has 13 amino acids. V was pared by 4 bases and J by 3 bases, with 7 bases between. Germline-derived CDR1 and CDR2 are SNHLY and FYNNEI. This chain's CDR3 is CASSGGVKNIQYF. CDR3 nucleotide sequence: TGTGCCAGCAGTGGGGGGGTCAAAAACATTCAGTACTTC.

The chain joins TRBV12-3 or TRBV12-4 to TRBJ1-6, with 8 bases lining up with TRBD1. The CDR3 covers 13 residues. The V gene end was trimmed by 1 base and the J gene end by 18 bases; junction bases not matched to a gene: 8. The CDR3 reads CASSLDDRGLGHF. The CDR3 DNA reads as TGTGCCAGCAGTTTAGACGACAGGGGCCTAGGCCACTTT.

The rearrangement uses TRBV24-1 and TRBJ1-2, with TRBD1 identical over 8 bases. This CDR3 contains 13 residues. J gave up 9 bases and V 4 bases, and 6 bases lay outside the gene matches. The germline CDR1 and CDR2 sequences are KGHDR and SFDVKD. The CDR3: CATSDSGGLSYTF. CDR3 in DNA: TGTGCCACCAGTGACTCAGGGGGCTTAAGCTACACCTTC.